This TCR beta chain was recorded in a study of blood T cell repertoires in COVID-19. Study information: Collection of acute and convalescent COVID-19 samples took place in the United States, Italy and Spain. T cells, B-cell-depleted T cells, or PBMCs supplied cDNA or gDNA.

Germline V gives CDR1 MNHEY, CDR2 SVGAGI. CDR3 length: 14 amino acids. V was clipped by 0 bases and J by 7 bases; unmatched bases: 5. Sequenced by immunoSEQ multiplex PCR; TCRdb stores in-frame clones only, minus some. The data hold under 250,000 clones, with around four fifths observed a single time. The source material was peripheral blood. The genes are TRBV6-5 and TRBJ2-5; 7 bases align to TRBD1. The clonotype comes from a man in his forties or fifties with active or convalescent COVID-19. The CDR3 reads CASSYSTGSGTQYF. In DNA, the CDR3 is TGTGCCAGCAGTTACTCGACAGGGTCCGGGACCCAGTACTTC.